This entry is about one TCR beta chain. The count of this clonotype is one. There is no known antigen for this receptor. The junction departs from the called germline gene at one end, perhaps through a read error. These data come from a study of blood T cells in healthy people across ages (dated by TCRdb to 2014 to 2015). Background for the entire study: In model experiments, template switching captured about one uniquely barcoded TCR beta cDNA molecule for every two T cells. To track age-related changes in TCR beta repertoire diversity, the study relied on deep sequencing normalized with unique cDNA molecular identifiers. Using the same blood draw, the study looked at two additional independent replicas of 1 million unique cDNA reads for two donors, one aged 18 to 30 and the other aged 80 or older. The donors were split into four age groups: young (average around 15 years), middle-aged (39), aged (more than 60) and long-lived (approximately 80).

Library prep was done by 5' RACE. Sequencing relied on an Illumina HiSeq 2500. A second PCR of roughly 6 to 11 cycles was run with a J-beta primer mix and a sample-barcoded 5' primer. Each TCR beta cDNA molecule received a unique molecular identifier from a template-switch 5' adaptor carrying 12 random nucleotides. At least 2.5 million CDR3-containing paired-end reads were obtained from each sample. All of the RNA was converted into first-strand cDNA using the Mint cDNA synthesis kit, with a TRBC-specific oligonucleotide serving as the primer. After uracil-DNA glycosylase treatment, a first 18-cycle PCR used universal primers M1SS and BC2_uni_R on all cDNA. In the original analysis: Normalization of each sample was performed by random selection of 1 million high-quality reads, each carrying a distinct molecular identifier. Reads sharing molecular identifiers were discarded rather than binned into consensus sequences. MiTCR, with a Q25 quality threshold and the strictest error-elimination algorithm, was used for CDR3 identification, clonotype clustering and error correction. A nonparametric unseen species model with Euler transformation was used to estimate a lower bound on total TCR beta diversity. TCRdb passed the public sequencing reads through fastp at Q25 and MiXCR, retaining productive beta sequences. Each record represents a unique CDR3 protein, reported with the most common genes and DNA among its rows. TCRdb, not the original authors, processed these V and J calls. For this sample there are about 780,000 distinct CDR3 sequences; approximately 24% appear just once. The ten largest clones capture roughly 3.1% of the sample.

Beyond this particular receptor, the publication reports: Observed TCR beta diversity per million T cells fell roughly linearly with age, and a significant reduction was already apparent by age around 44. Compared with the aged group, more naive CD4+ T cells, fewer expanded clones and increased TCR diversity were shown by the long-lived group, suggesting age selection. Because the CMV infection status of the donors was unknown, age-related changes in expanded clonotypes may potentially have been confounded. There was a strong correlation between observed TCR beta diversity and the percentage of naive T cells measured by flow cytometry. Estimates of total diversity based on one million sequenced T cells were considered lower bounds and underestimates. Since profiling was done on bulk unsorted PBMCs, naive and antigen-experienced compartments could not be conclusively compared.

Systemically healthy Caucasian individuals from Russia, approximately 39 in total and aged about 6 to 100 years, were included as donors. Each donor gave 8 to 10 milliliters of peripheral blood, drawn into EDTA-treated Vacutainer tubes. Ficoll-Paque density-gradient centrifugation was used to isolate PBMCs, with at least 7 million per sample. Trizol reagent was used to extract total RNA from the PBMCs, yielding at least 5.5 micrograms per sample. For every donor, an aliquot of PBMCs went through flow cytometry to measure the percentages of naive CD45RAhigh/CD27high T cells. This sample also appeared in a second study, on T cells of mothers and their children. Per that second paper: Nine systemically healthy Caucasian individuals, comprising three mothers and their six children, were included as donors. cDNA synthesis used all of the extracted RNA, with approximately 1.4 ug of RNA in each 15 ul reaction. In the second PCR, the M1S primer introduced both the sample barcodes and 2-4 random nucleotides. Each mother yielded over 9.5 million TCR beta CDR3 reads and each child roughly 3 million reads. In both related and unrelated pairs, thymic selection shapes the output of TCR recombination in a similar way, with inherited differences having only a minor effect. Normalized repertoire overlap in related mother-child pairs was always slightly higher than in unrelated mother-child pairs, but the difference was never significant. No persistent microchimeric T cell clones were detected, at a sensitivity of about 100 clones per million clonotypes. Deep NGS was used in the study to compare the TCR beta repertoires of mothers and children and to look for features that separate related mother-child pairs from unrelated individuals. Mothers averaged about 40 +/- 4 years of age and children averaged about 10 +/- 4 years. After adapter ligation was performed with NEBNext reagents, the libraries were sequenced on an Illumina HiSeq 2000 with 100+100 nt paired-end reads. To prevent cross-contamination, the mother and child libraries were prepared one month apart and sequenced in separate runs. Between roughly 450,000 and 2,000,000 distinct TCR beta clonotypes were identified per donor. Naive TCR beta clonotypes were estimated from low-frequency clonotypes matched to each donor's FACS-determined naive share, without sorting.

This TCR was sampled from a boy aged 5-17 years in good health. Sequenced: blood.

The encoded CDR3 is CASSEGPSSYNGQFF. The DNA sequence is TGTGCCAGCAGTGAGGGGCCCAGCTCCTACAATGGGCAGTTCTTC. The chain couples TRBV25-1 to TRBJ2-1; the D segment could be TRBD1, given 5 matching bases. The CDR3 has 15 amino acids, counting the end cysteine and phenylalanine. The CDR3 DNA has 45 bases and is translated from base 1. As encoded in the germline V gene, CDR1 is MGHDK while CDR2 is SYGVNS.